The T cell receptor beta chain described here comes from a study of Ad26.COV2.S vaccination and SARS-CoV-2 variants. The V gene's germline CDR1 is GTSNPN and CDR2 SVGIG (reference sequence). The CDR3 covers 17 residues. Unmatched junction bases numbered 12, after V lost 2 bases and J lost 5 bases. Treatment here: roughly 18 received Ad26.COV2.S at low or high dose, single or two shots; roughly five received placebo; per-sample allocation not given. It was on day 63 after the first vaccine or placebo injection that samples were taken. Data came from immunoSEQ multiplex PCR; TCRdb stores just in-frame clones and leaves some out. This repertoire shows some 300,000 clones, roughly 84% found once; its top ten account for 1.5% to 2.5%.

The J gene is TRBJ1-6, the V gene TRBV30, with 7 bases fitting TRBD1. This receptor was identified in a person aged 18 to 59 who received the Ad26.COV2.S COVID-19 vaccine or a placebo. The material sequenced was peripheral blood, taken in a trial of Ad26.COV2.S vaccine versus placebo. The CDR3 DNA follows: TGTGCCTGGAGTTTTAGGATCTCCGGGACAGATAATTCACCCCTCCACTTT. Translated: CAWSFRISGTDNSPLHF. The entire variable domain, with the rest obtained from reference TRBV30 and TRBJ1-6, is as follows: SQTIHQWPATLVQPVGSPLSLECTVEGTSNPNLYWYRQAAGRGLQLLFYSVGIGQISSEVPQNLSASRPQDRQFILSSKKLLLSDSGFYLCAWSFRISGTDNSPLHFGNGTRLTVT.